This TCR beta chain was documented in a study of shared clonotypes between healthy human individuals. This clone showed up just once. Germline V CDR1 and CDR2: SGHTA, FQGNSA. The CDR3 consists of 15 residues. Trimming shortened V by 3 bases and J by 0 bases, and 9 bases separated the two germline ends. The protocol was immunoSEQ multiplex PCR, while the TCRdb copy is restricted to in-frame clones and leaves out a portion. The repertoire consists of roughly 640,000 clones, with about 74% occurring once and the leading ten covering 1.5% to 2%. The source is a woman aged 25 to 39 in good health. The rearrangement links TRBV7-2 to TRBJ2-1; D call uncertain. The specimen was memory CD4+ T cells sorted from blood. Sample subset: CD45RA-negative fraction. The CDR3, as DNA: TGTGCCAGCAGCTTTCTTCCTCCCTCCTACAATGAGCAGTTCTTC. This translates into CASSFLPPSYNEQFF.